The clone carrying this T cell receptor (beta chain) was seen ten or more times. Its antigen is not identified. The CDR3 contains 11 residues. Unique molecular identifiers were used to barcode this TCRbeta library. MiXCR, run by TCRdb on the PCR reads, gives a single entry per CDR3 protein. This repertoire shows about 70,000 distinct CDR3 sequences, under 13% found once; its top ten account for 13%. This record belongs to a study of T-cell reconstitution after alpha-beta-depleted transplantation in children. Study-level results: Expanded graft clones numbering several hundred reportedly gave rise to alpha-beta T cells about two months after transplant. T-cell counts and diversity at one year following transplant were attributed mainly to newly produced T cells.

This chain uses TRBV21-1 with TRBJ1-2; TRBD1, the D gene given by the table, was not confirmed from the DNA. TRBV21-1 is labeled a pseudogene. This material consisted of PBMCs, taken before TCRalphabeta/CD19-depleted stem cell transplant. This TCR came from a boy between 10 and 17 years old with acute myeloid leukemia, due to receive a stem cell transplant. Here the CDR3 DNA reads TGTGCCAGGACAGGTCTACATGGCTACACCTTC. Its protein is CARTGLHGYTF.